This entry describes one T cell receptor beta chain. This receptor's antigen is unknown. Base qualities were left out, and no much larger clone turns up one base away. This sample was taken from a study of blood T cell repertoires in COVID-19 (dated by TCRdb to between 2020 and 2021). Regarding the complete study: Samples covering the acute and convalescent phases of COVID-19 were provided by collaborators in the United States, Italy and Spain. The material from the prospective study consisted of cDNA or gDNA derived from T cells, B-cell-depleted T cells, or PBMCs. Subjects who had been exposed to COVID-19, were actively infected with it, or had recovered from it provided the deeply sampled blood TCRbeta repertoires that made up the dataset. The repertoires were made available in a free public database intended to serve as a resource for research on the immune response to SARS-CoV-2. Samples came from the ongoing ImmuneRACE study (first 160 participants) plus 1,254 subjects from 6 global collaborators. Where available, HLA class I and class II types were obtained from metadata supplied by the sample provider rather than from assay-based typing. The sample metadata nearly always contained a de-identified subject ID, COVID-19 status, age in years and sex. General study outcomes and caveats: Clinical and demographic metadata were provided uncurated, with the amount varying by source and participant.

The collaborating institutions used their own protocols to collect whole blood in K2EDTA tubes. For TCRbeta analysis, collaborators shipped samples as frozen whole blood, isolated PBMCs, or DNA extracted from either of those sample types. The junction shows trimming of 3 bases on V and 0 bases on J, plus 14 bases between the germline ends. For CDR1 and CDR2, the germline V gene lists SGHVS and FQNEAQ. The CDR3 covers 16 residues, taking in both the cysteine and the phenylalanine. Only the CDR3 DNA is retained, 48 bases long and in frame from the first base. TCRbeta CDR3 regions were amplified from genomic DNA by means of the immunoSEQ Assay, a bias-controlled multiplex PCR. The source study handled its data this way. Nucleated cell counts per sample were estimated from amplification of reference gene primers within the assay. To quantify the absolute abundance of each unique TCRbeta CDR3 rearrangement, sequence reads were collapsed and filtered. For each sample, productive Simpson clonality was calculated as the square root of Simpson's diversity index across productive rearrangements. TCRdb retrieved this table from immuneACCESS and kept in-frame rearrangements only. Not all clones are present; in checked studies, unresolved V genes account for under half, and no reason is known for the remainder. V and J calls and clone size are as listed in that table; D and trimming were resolved from the DNA. This sample holds approximately 150,000 clones; about nine tenths were observed only once. Roughly a sixth of the sample rests with the top ten.

The rearranged segments are TRBV7-8 and TRBJ1-1, with a tentative D gene TRBD1 over 6 matching bases. This clonotype was obtained from a man aged 55 to 70 with active or convalescent COVID-19. The source material was peripheral blood. The nucleotide sequence reads as follows: TGTGCCAGCAGCTTTTCAGGGGACCCTATGAACACTGAAGCTTTCTTT. Its product reads: CASSFSGDPMNTEAFF. The CDR3, completed at both ends by the reference TRBV7-8 and TRBJ1-1 genes, gives the full variable domain GAGVSQSPRYKVAKRGQDVALRCDPISGHVSLFWYQQALGQGPEFLTYFQNEAQLDKSGLPSDRFFAERPEGSVSTLKIQRTQQEDSAVYLCASSFSGDPMNTEAFFGQGTRLTVV.